Below are 30 T cell receptor beta chains sequenced from a single sample in a study of cytomegalovirus exposure and HLA in healthy donors. PCR used 60 Vbeta primers and 13 Jbeta primers. Produced via immunoSEQ multiplex PCR; TCRdb's table is partial and in-frame only. The repertoire holds approximately 120,000 clones, with 60% to 75% as singletons. The sequencing sample was made of PBMCs. Receptors were obtained from a woman between 50 and 59 years old in good health and CMV-seropositive.

As to this clone: Its ends do not fully match the called genes, so a read error is possible. This chain links TRBV7-9 with TRBJ1-4, with 8 bases lining up with TRBD1. Germline assignment: CDR1 SEHNR and CDR2 FQNEAQ (reference sequence). This CDR3 contains 16 residues. CDR3 residues: CSSSSRDRRIGEKLFF. The CDR3 coding sequence is TGTTCCAGCAGTTCGCGGGACAGGCGAATCGGTGAAAAACTGTTTTTT.

The V call is TRBV19, the J call TRBJ2-5, with TRBD1 as a possible D gene (5 bases). In germline, CDR1 is LNHDA, CDR2 SQIVND (reference sequence). Trimming took 0 bases from V and 3 from J, leaving 14 bases between them. The CDR3 sequence is 16 residues long. CDR3 region: CASSIDGIGREETQYF. CDR3 sequence (DNA): TGTGCCAGTAGTATAGATGGGATTGGCAGGGAAGAGACCCAGTACTTC.

The gene calls are TRBV5-8 and TRBJ1-3, with 9 bases fitting TRBD1. The J segment lost 11 bases and the V segment lost 5 bases, leaving 8 bases of the junction unmatched. Germline CDR1 reads SGHTS; CDR2 reads YDEGEE. This CDR3 region has 13 residues. CDR3 loop: CASSRQGVAAIYF. As DNA, the CDR3 is TGTGCCAGCAGTCGACAGGGGGTGGCCGCCATATATTTT.

There are a few counts of this clone. The chain combines TRBV6-1 with TRBJ1-2; 10 bases are shared with TRBD1. In germline, CDR1 is MNHNS, CDR2 SASEGT. CDR3 length: 14 residues. Losses at the gene ends were 4 bases for V and 8 bases for J; bases not matched to a gene: 7. In DNA form, the CDR3 reads TGTGCCAGCAGTGCCCGACAGGGGGCGAGGGGCTACACCTTC. As protein: CASSARQGARGYTF.

The chain has TRBV14 and TRBJ1-3, with a weak D call TRBD1 (6 bases). Per germline, CDR1 SGHDN and CDR2 FVKESK. Trimming shortened V by 5 bases and J by 1 base, and 9 bases separated the two germline ends. The CDR3 is made up of 14 amino acids. CDR3 in amino acids: CASSKRGSGNTIYF. The CDR3 nucleotides read TGTGCCAGCAGCAAAAGGGGGTCTGGAAACACCATATATTTT.

This chain links TRBV5-4 with TRBJ2-7, with 9 bases matching TRBD2. Trimming removed 3 bases from V and 0 bases from J; junction bases left unmatched: 13. The CDR3 totals 18 residues. In germline, CDR1 is SGHNT, CDR2 YYREEE (reference sequence). Here the CDR3 DNA reads TGTGCCAGCAGCTCCAGCGGGGGCGGGGGGGCCATCTCCTACGAGCAGTACTTC. This gives the protein CASSSSGGGGAISYEQYF.

For this clone: The sample carries other DNA sequences with the same CDR3. The chain joins TRBV7-2 to TRBJ2-2, with D possibly matching TRBD2 (6 bases). The germline V and J ends were trimmed by 0 bases and 0 bases, with 8 bases remaining between them. Germline V gene sequence: CDR1 SGHTA, CDR2 FQGNSA. The CDR3 length is 16 residues. Written as DNA, the CDR3 is TGTGCCAGCAGCTTAGCGGGGGGTTCGAACACCGGGGAGCTGTTTTTT. This gives the protein CASSLAGGSNTGELFF.

V usage is TRBV11-2 and J usage is TRBJ2-3; 9 positions agree with TRBD2. Trimming took 5 bases from V and 5 from J; bases not matched to a gene: 14. The CDR3 sequence is 17 residues long. The germline V gene encodes CDR1 SGHAT and CDR2 FQNNGV. The CDR3 reads CASSAREAGGRGDTQYF. CDR3 DNA sequence: TGTGCCAGCAGCGCTCGGGAGGCGGGGGGGCGTGGAGATACGCAGTATTTT.

This chain connects TRBV18 to TRBJ2-5; 12 bases fit TRBD1. The CDR3 totals 16 residues. The junction had 10 bases not matched to a gene; V was cut back by 4 bases and J by 7 bases. The germline V gene has CDR1 KGHSH and CDR2 LQKENI. The CDR3 loop reads CASSRTGTGGEGTQYF. Written as DNA, the CDR3 is TGTGCCAGCTCACGGACCGGGACAGGGGGCGAGGGGACCCAGTACTTC.

The J gene is TRBJ2-1, the V gene TRBV19; 11 bases match TRBD2. Losses at the gene ends were 5 bases for V and 6 bases for J; bases not matched to a gene: 6. The CDR3 is 15 residues long. The germline CDR1 and CDR2 sequences are LNHDA and SQIVND (reference sequence). Here the CDR3 DNA reads TGTGCCAGTAGTCGAACTAGCGGGGGAATCAATGAGCAGTTCTTC. Its protein is CASSRTSGGINEQFF.

V and J are TRBV2 and TRBJ1-5; 9 nucleotides match TRBD1. The CDR3 is made up of 15 amino acids. With 8 bases clipped from V and 7 bases from J, the junction kept 12 bases outside the gene matches. CDR1 and CDR2 (germline): SNHLY, FYNNEI. CDR3 nucleotides: TGTGCCAGCTCTCCCGGGACAGGGATATTGCAGCCCCAGCATTTT. This codes for CASSPGTGILQPQHF. The whole variable domain, filled in from reference TRBV2 and TRBJ1-5, reads EPEVTQTPSHQVTQMGQEVILRCVPISNHLYFYWYRQILGQKVEFLVSFYNNEISEKSEIFDDQFSVERPDGSNFTLKIRSTKLEDSAMYFCASSPGTGILQPQHFGDGTRLSIL.

This clone was recorded a few times. This rearrangement joins TRBV4-1 to TRBJ1-3, with D possibly TRBD1 on 5 matching bases. CDR1 is MGHRA, CDR2 YSYEKL, per germline. This CDR3 is built from 15 residues. Trimming removed 3 bases at V and 4 bases at J, with 13 bases between. CDR3 residues: CASSQWQGDGNTIYF. The CDR3 DNA reads as TGCGCCAGCAGCCAGTGGCAGGGCGACGGAAACACCATATATTTT.

This clone has more than one count but fewer than ten. J is TRBJ2-5 and V is TRBV7-6; tentative D call: TRBD1 (5 bases). The end of the DNA is better explained by TRBJ2-7, so the J call may be wrong. The CDR3 has 12 residues. Germline V lookup: CDR1 SGHVS, CDR2 FNYEAQ. The CDR3 DNA follows: TGTGCCAGCAGCCTGGTGCAGGGCGAGCAGTACTTC. Protein sequence: CASSLVQGEQYF.

The J gene is TRBJ1-2, the V gene TRBV7-2; possibly TRBD1 for D (6 bases). V was shortened by 6 bases and J by 1 base, with 12 bases between the two germline ends. The CDR3 spans 14 residues. Germline-derived CDR1 and CDR2 are SGHTA and FQGNSA. Here the CDR3 DNA reads TGTGCCAGCAGAGAAGGGGGGGGTAACTATGGCTACACCTTC. Protein product: CASREGGGNYGYTF.

The chain has TRBV5-4 and TRBJ2-7; D might be TRBD1 (6 bases). The V and J ends lost 4 bases and 3 bases respectively, with 14 bases between them. The CDR3 has 14 amino acids. Per germline, CDR1 SGHNT and CDR2 YYREEE (reference sequence). This chain's CDR3 is CASSAGRDNYEQYF. The CDR3 DNA follows: TGTGCCAGCAGCGCCGGACGGGACAACTACGAGCAGTACTTC.

This chain connects TRBV19 to TRBJ1-2; 7 positions agree with TRBD1. V lost 7 bases to trimming and J lost 7 bases; unmatched junction nucleotides: 15. Per the germline V gene, CDR1 is LNHDA and CDR2 is SQIVND (reference sequence). The CDR3 sequence is 15 residues long. CDR3: CASTPFLSSGGGYTF. The CDR3 nucleotides are TGTGCCAGTACCCCGTTTCTTTCGTCAGGGGGTGGCTACACCTTC.

The V gene is TRBV7-2, the J gene TRBJ1-6; D is uncertain. Germline values: CDR1 SGHTA, CDR2 FQGNSA. CDR3 length: 13 residues. V was cut by 7 bases and J by 12 bases, with 16 bases left in between. The CDR3 bases are TGTGCCAGCAATAAGCGGGGTAGTGAACCCCTCCACTTT. It encodes CASNKRGSEPLHF. Full variable domain (rest looked up from reference TRBV7-2 and TRBJ1-6): GAGVSQSPSNKVTEKGKDVELRCDPISGHTALYWYRQSLGQGLEFLIYFQGNSAPDKSGLPSDRFSAERTGGSVSTLTIQRTQQEDSAVYLCASNKRGSEPLHFGNGTRLTVT.

This clone was seen a few times. This sequence joins TRBV7-2 and TRBJ2-3, with D possibly matching TRBD1 (5 bases). Trimming removed 4 bases from V and 7 bases from J, with 18 bases in between. There are 15 residues in the CDR3. Germline lookup yields CDR1 SGHTA and CDR2 FQGNSA. The CDR3 loop reads CASSSDRWGRNTQYF. DNA for the CDR3: TGTGCCAGCAGCTCCGACCGGTGGGGCCGGAATACGCAGTATTTT.

The rearrangement links TRBV30 to TRBJ1-6; 7 nucleotides line up with TRBD1. Per germline, CDR1 GTSNPN and CDR2 SVGIG (reference sequence). The CDR3 runs 13 residues. Trimming at V came to 5 bases and at J to 7 bases, leaving 5 bases not matched to a gene. Here the CDR3 reads CAWGDSPNSPLHF. The DNA for the CDR3 is TGTGCCTGGGGGGACAGTCCAAATTCACCCCTCCACTTT.

The chain recombines TRBV7-9 with TRBJ2-7; the D gene is possibly TRBD1 (6 bases). The V end was cut by 5 bases, the J end by 3 bases, with 11 bases between. CDR3 length equals 13 residues. The germline V gene encodes CDR1 SEHNR and CDR2 FQNEAQ (reference sequence). This CDR3 reads CASSRTTGYEQYF. CDR3 DNA: TGTGCCAGCAGCCGGACGACAGGCTACGAGCAGTACTTC.

V gene TRBV5-1 combines with J gene TRBJ1-1, with D unresolved. Germline loops: CDR1 SGHRS, CDR2 YFSETQ. V lost 0 bases to trimming and J lost 5 bases, with 17 bases between them. This CDR3 is built from 16 residues. The DNA for the CDR3 is TGCGCCAGCAGCTTGGCCGCTACCGTTGACGGGACTGAAGCTTTCTTT. Protein sequence: CASSLAATVDGTEAFF.

The table lists this clone with a few counts. The V call is TRBV5-1, the J call TRBJ2-7, with 8 bases matching TRBD1. Germline CDR1 is SGHRS and CDR2 is YFSETQ. V shed 3 bases, J shed 6 bases, and the junction held 8 bases outside the gene matches. CDR3 length: 14 residues. CDR3: CASSYRTGMAEQYF. The DNA of the CDR3 is TGCGCCAGCAGCTACAGGACAGGGATGGCCGAGCAGTACTTC.

The V call is TRBV9, the J call TRBJ1-1; tentatively, D is TRBD1 (6 bases). V was clipped by 7 bases and J by 3 bases, with 13 bases between them. CDR3 size: 13 residues. Germline CDR1 and CDR2: SGDLS and YYNGEE. The CDR3 region is CASPVRGDTEAFF. Written as DNA, the CDR3 is TGTGCCAGCCCAGTCAGGGGTGACACTGAAGCTTTCTTT.

This chain uses TRBV15 with TRBJ1-1; D gene unclear. The germline gives CDR1 LNHNV, CDR2 YYDKDF (reference sequence). The V gene lost 1 base and the J gene lost 11 bases, with 8 bases spanning the gap. The CDR3 length is 11 residues. In DNA form, the CDR3 reads TGTGCCACCAGCAGAGGCCCAGGTGCTTTCTTT. Amino acid sequence: CATSRGPGAFF.

The CDR3 loop is CSVRTGNNQPQHF. The CDR3 coding sequence is TGCAGCGTTCGGACAGGGAACAATCAGCCCCAGCATTTT. The chain recombines TRBV29-1 with TRBJ1-5; TRBD1 aligns across 8 bases. CDR3 length: 13 amino acids. The germline gives CDR1 SQVTM, CDR2 ANQGSEA. The V and J ends lost 5 bases and 3 bases, in that order; junction bases with no gene match: 3.

The genes are TRBV6-5 and TRBJ1-1, with 10 bases lining up with TRBD1. Trimming removed 6 bases from V and 4 bases from J; junction bases left unmatched: 8. Germline assignment: CDR1 MNHEY and CDR2 SVGAGI. The CDR3 spans 15 residues. As DNA, the CDR3 is TGTGCCAGCAGACCCCCGAGACAGGGGGCCACTGAAGCTTTCTTT. Translation gives CASRPPRQGATEAFF.

This chain joins TRBV5-1 and TRBJ1-3; D unresolved. Germline assignment: CDR1 SGHRS and CDR2 YFSETQ. Trimming shortened V by 3 bases and J by 1 base, and 14 bases separated the two germline ends. The CDR3 consists of 16 residues. For the CDR3, the DNA is TGCGCCAGCAGCTCTCTGGACGGGAGTTCTGGAAACACCATATATTTT. Protein: CASSSLDGSSGNTIYF.

This clone appeared a few times. V gene TRBV7-2 combines with J gene TRBJ1-2, with 9 positions matching TRBD1. This CDR3 region has 13 residues. From germline, CDR1 is SGHTA and CDR2 FQGNSA. V trimming: 4 bases; J trimming: 8 bases; junction bases outside the gene matches: 5. CDR3 region: CASSSTGGGGYTF. The DNA of the CDR3 is TGTGCCAGCAGCTCGACAGGGGGGGGAGGCTACACCTTC.

The rearrangement uses TRBV18 and TRBJ2-1; TRBD2 aligns across 8 bases. Per germline, CDR1 KGHSH and CDR2 LQKENI. The CDR3 sequence is 15 residues long. With V trimmed by 6 bases and J by 2 bases, 6 bases remained unmatched. The CDR3 loop reads CASSAIGGAYNEQFF. CDR3 sequence (DNA): TGTGCCAGCTCGGCTATCGGGGGGGCCTACAATGAGCAGTTCTTC.

This clone was seen a few times. This chain joins TRBV29-1 and TRBJ2-3, with D tentatively TRBD1 (5 bases). CDR3 length: 12 residues. Germline V lookup: CDR1 SQVTM, CDR2 ANQGSEA. V was clipped by 5 bases and J by 6 bases, with 12 bases between them. DNA of the CDR3: TGCAGCGTTAAGACAGTCCATGATACGCAGTATTTT. Its translation is CSVKTVHDTQYF.